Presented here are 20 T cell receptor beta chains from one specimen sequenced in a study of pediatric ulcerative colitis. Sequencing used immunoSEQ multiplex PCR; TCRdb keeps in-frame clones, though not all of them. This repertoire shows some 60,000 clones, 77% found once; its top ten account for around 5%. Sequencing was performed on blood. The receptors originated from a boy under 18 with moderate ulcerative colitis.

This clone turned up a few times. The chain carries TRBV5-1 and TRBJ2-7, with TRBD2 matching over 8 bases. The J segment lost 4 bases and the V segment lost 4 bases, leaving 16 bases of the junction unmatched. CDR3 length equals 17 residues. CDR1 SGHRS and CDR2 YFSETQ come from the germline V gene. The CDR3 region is CASSPSVFGTSPYEQYF. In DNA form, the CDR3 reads TGCGCCAGCAGCCCAAGTGTGTTCGGGACTAGTCCTTACGAGCAGTACTTC.

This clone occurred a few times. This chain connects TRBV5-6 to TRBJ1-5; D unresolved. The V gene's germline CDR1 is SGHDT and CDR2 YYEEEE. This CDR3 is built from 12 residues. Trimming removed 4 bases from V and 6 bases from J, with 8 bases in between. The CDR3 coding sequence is TGTGCCAGCAGCCCTATGGGTCAGCCCCAGCATTTT. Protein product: CASSPMGQPQHF.

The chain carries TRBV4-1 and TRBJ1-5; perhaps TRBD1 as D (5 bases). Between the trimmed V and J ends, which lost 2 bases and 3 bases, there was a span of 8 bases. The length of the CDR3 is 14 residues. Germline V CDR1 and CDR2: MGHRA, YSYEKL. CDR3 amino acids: CASSQPQANQPQHF. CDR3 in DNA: TGCGCCAGCAGCCAACCACAGGCCAATCAGCCCCAGCATTTT.

The CDR3 spells CASIKGMAFSGNTIYF. Here the CDR3 DNA reads TGTGCCAGCATTAAGGGGATGGCCTTCTCTGGAAACACCATATATTTT. The gene calls are TRBV2 and TRBJ1-3, with D possibly matching TRBD1 (5 bases). Trimming cost V 7 bases and J 0 bases, with 16 bases left between them. Germline loops: CDR1 SNHLY, CDR2 FYNNEI. The CDR3 sequence is 16 residues long.

CDR3: CASSYSKPSGDYEQYF. CDR3 DNA: TGTGCCAGCAGTTACTCGAAGCCTAGCGGGGACTACGAGCAGTACTTC. The gene calls are TRBV6-6 and TRBJ2-7, with TRBD2 matching over 9 bases. This CDR3 comprises 16 residues. V shed 0 bases, J shed 3 bases, and the junction held 6 bases outside the gene matches. Germline loops: CDR1 MNHNY, CDR2 SVGAGI (reference sequence).

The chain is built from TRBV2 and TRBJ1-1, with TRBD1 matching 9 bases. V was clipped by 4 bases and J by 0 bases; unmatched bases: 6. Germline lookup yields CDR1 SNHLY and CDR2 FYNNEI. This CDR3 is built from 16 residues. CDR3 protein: CASSGNRGHVNTEAFF. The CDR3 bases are TGTGCCAGCAGTGGTAACAGGGGGCATGTGAACACTGAAGCTTTCTTT. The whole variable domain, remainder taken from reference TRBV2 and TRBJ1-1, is EPEVTQTPSHQVTQMGQEVILRCVPISNHLYFYWYRQILGQKVEFLVSFYNNEISEKSEIFDDQFSVERPDGSNFTLKIRSTKLEDSAMYFCASSGNRGHVNTEAFFGQGTRLTVV.

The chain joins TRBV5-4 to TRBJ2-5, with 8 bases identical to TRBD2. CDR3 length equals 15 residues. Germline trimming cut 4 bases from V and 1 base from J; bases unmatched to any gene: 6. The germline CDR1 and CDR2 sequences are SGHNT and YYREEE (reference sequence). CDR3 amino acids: CASSPSGRGQETQYF. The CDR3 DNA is TGTGCCAGCAGCCCAAGCGGGAGAGGCCAAGAGACCCAGTACTTC.

CDR3 residues: CASSPGLHTEAFF. The CDR3 nucleotides read TGTGCCAGCTCACCGGGCCTCCACACTGAAGCTTTCTTT. The J gene is TRBJ1-1, the V gene TRBV18; D is unresolved. CDR1 is KGHSH and CDR2 is LQKENI in the germline V gene. The V end was cut by 3 bases, the J end by 3 bases, with 8 bases between. This CDR3 has 13 amino acids.

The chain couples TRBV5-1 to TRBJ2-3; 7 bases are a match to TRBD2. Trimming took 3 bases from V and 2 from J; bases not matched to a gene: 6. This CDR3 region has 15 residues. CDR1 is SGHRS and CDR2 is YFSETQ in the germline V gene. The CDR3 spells CASSWTSPTTDTQYF. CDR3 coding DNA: TGCGCCAGCAGCTGGACTAGTCCCACCACAGATACGCAGTATTTT.

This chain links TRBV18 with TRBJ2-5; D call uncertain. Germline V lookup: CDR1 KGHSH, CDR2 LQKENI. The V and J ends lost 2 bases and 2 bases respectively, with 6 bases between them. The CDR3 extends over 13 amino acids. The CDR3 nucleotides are TGTGCCAGCTCACCAAGGCAGCAAGAGACCCAGTACTTC. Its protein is CASSPRQQETQYF.

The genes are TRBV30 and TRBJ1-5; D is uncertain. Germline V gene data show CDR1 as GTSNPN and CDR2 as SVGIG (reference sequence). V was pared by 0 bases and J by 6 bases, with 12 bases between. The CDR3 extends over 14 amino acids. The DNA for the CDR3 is TGTGCCTGGAGTGTAAGTCTCTTCGGTCAGCCCCAGCATTTT. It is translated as CAWSVSLFGQPQHF.

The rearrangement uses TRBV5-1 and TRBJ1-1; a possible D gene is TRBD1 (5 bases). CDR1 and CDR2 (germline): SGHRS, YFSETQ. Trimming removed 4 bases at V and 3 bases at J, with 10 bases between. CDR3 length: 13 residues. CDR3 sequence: CASSRGRDTEAFF. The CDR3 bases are TGCGCCAGCAGCCGGGGACGGGACACTGAAGCTTTCTTT.

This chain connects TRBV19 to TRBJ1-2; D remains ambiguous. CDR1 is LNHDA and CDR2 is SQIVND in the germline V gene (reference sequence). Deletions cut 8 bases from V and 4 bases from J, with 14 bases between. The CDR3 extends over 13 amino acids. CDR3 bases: TGTGCCAGTTGTCCGGATGCGGGCTATGGCTACACCTTC. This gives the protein CASCPDAGYGYTF.

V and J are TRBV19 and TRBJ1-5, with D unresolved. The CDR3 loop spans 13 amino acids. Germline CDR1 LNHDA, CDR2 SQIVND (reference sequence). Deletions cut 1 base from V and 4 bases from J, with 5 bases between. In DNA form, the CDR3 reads TGTGCCAGTAGTATAGTAGGGAATCAGCCCCAGCATTTT. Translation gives CASSIVGNQPQHF.

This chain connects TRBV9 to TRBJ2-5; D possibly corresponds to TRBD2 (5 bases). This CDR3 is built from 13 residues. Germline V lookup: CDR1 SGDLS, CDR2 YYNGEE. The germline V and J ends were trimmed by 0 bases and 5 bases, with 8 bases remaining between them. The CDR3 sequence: CASSVASGETQYF. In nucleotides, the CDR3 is TGTGCCAGCAGCGTAGCCTCGGGGGAGACCCAGTACTTC.

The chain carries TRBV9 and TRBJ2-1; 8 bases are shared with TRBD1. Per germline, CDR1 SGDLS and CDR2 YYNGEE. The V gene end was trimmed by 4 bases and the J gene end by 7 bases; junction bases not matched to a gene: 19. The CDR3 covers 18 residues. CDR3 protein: CASSFRTGNAVVWNEQFF. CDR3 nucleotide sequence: TGTGCCAGCAGCTTCCGGACAGGGAACGCTGTTGTGTGGAATGAGCAGTTCTTC.

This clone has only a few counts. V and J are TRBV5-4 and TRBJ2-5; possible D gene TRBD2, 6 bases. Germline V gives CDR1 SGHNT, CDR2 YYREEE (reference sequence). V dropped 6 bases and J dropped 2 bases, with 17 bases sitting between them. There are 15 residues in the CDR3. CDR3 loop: CASTHRGLLQETQYF. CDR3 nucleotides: TGTGCCAGCACTCATCGGGGACTCCTACAAGAGACCCAGTACTTC. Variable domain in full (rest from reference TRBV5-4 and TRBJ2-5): ETGVTQSPTHLIKTRGQQVTLRCSSQSGHNTVSWYQQALGQGPQFIFQYYREEENGRGNFPPRFSGLQFPNYSSELNVNALELDDSALYLCASTHRGLLQETQYFGPGTRLLVL.

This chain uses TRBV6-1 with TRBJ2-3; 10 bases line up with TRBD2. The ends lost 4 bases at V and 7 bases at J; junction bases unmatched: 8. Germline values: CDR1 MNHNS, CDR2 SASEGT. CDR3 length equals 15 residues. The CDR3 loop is CASSGSGRGPNTQYF. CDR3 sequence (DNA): TGTGCCAGCAGTGGAAGCGGGAGGGGCCCCAATACGCAGTATTTT.

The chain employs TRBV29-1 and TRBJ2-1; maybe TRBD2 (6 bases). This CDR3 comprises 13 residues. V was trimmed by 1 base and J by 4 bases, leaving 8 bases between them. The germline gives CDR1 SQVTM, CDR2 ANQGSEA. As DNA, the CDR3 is TGCAGCGTTGAAGCGGGAGCTTACAATGAGCAGTTCTTC. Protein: CSVEAGAYNEQFF.

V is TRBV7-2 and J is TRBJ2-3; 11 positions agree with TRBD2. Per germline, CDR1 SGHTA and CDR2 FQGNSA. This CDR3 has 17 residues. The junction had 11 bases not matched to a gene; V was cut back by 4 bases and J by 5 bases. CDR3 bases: TGTGCCAGCAGCTCAAGAAGTAGCGGGAGGGTGGGAGATACGCAGTATTTT. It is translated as CASSSRSSGRVGDTQYF.